The T cell receptor beta chain described here comes from a study of blood T cell repertoires in COVID-19. From germline, CDR1 is MNHNS and CDR2 SASEGT. The CDR3 sequence is 18 residues long. V was trimmed by 3 bases and J by 1 base, leaving 21 bases between them. The table came from immunoSEQ multiplex PCR; TCRdb's copy has only in-frame clones and leaves some out. Of almost 300,000 clones listed, more than 85% are singletons. The chain recombines TRBV6-1 with TRBJ1-1; no definite D call. This clonotype originated in an older man with acute or convalescent COVID-19. The source material was peripheral blood. The CDR3: CASSEYLAGSSRNTEAFF. CDR3 DNA: TGTGCCAGCAGTGAGTACCTTGCGGGGAGTAGTAGGAACACTGAAGCTTTCTTT.